This T cell receptor (beta chain) was captured by sequencing in a study of OX40 agonist ivuxolimab in advanced cancers. Study context: Patients were 82.7% male with ages about 20 to 79, mean 60.

This table comes from immunoSEQ multiplex PCR, and its TCRdb copy is limited to in-frame clones, with some not included. The sample lists roughly 56,000 clones, approximately 83% occurring once. Details on this clone: Its target is not known.

Findings and caveats of the study: The 0.1-3.0 mg/kg partial responders had among the lowest clonal expansion.

The source is an adult with an advanced solid tumor such as melanoma, head and neck, liver or kidney cancer. The input for sequencing was CD4+ or CD8+ T cells sorted from blood, taken in a trial of the OX40 agonist ivuxolimab.

The CDR3 DNA follows: TGTGCCACCAGCAGCGGGGACAGGGGGTCCTATGGCTACACCTTC. Translated, it gives CATSSGDRGSYGYTF. The chain couples TRBV15 to TRBJ1-2; TRBD1 matches at 11 bases. J gave up 4 bases and V 3 bases, and 4 bases lay outside the gene matches. Germline V gene sequence: CDR1 LNHNV, CDR2 YYDKDF (reference sequence). CDR3 length: 15 residues.